This T cell receptor (beta chain) was recorded in a study of T-cell reconstitution after alpha-beta-depleted transplantation in children. V lost 11 bases and J 1 base, leaving 14 bases between the germline ends. Germline V gene data show CDR1 as SGHVS and CDR2 as FNYEAQ. CDR3 size: 13 residues. This clonotype was seen repeatedly, ten times or more. Unique molecular identifiers tagged the TCRbeta library. TCRdb analysed the PCR reads with MiXCR anew, one entry per CDR3 protein. The sample carries hundreds of thousands of distinct CDR3 sequences, more than 10% recorded once. The rearrangement uses TRBV7-6 and TRBJ2-5; possible D gene TRBD1, 5 bases. This TCR was recovered from a human donor who donated a stem cell graft to a child with Fanconi anemia. Sample: PBMCs, taken from the stem cell graft. For the CDR3, the DNA is TGTGCCGTGGCAGGACAAATCCAAGAGACCCAGTACTTC. This translates into CAVAGQIQETQYF.